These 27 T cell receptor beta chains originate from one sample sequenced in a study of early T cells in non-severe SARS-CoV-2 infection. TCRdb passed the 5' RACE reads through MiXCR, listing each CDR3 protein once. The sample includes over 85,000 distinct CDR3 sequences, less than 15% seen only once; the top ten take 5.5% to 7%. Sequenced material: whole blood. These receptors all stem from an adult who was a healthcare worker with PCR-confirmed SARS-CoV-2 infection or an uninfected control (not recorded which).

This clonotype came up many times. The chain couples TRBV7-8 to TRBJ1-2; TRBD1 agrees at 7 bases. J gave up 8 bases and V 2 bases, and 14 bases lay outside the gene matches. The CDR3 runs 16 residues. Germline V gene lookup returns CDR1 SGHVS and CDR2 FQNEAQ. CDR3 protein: CASSLHSMKDRLGYTF. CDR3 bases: TGTGCCAGCAGCTTACACTCGATGAAGGACAGGCTGGGCTACACCTTC.

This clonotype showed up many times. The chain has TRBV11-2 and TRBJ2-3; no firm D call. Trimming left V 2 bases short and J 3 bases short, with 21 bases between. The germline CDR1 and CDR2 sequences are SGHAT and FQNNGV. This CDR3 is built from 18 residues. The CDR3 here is CASSLIRGAAGRTDTQYF. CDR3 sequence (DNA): TGTGCCAGCAGCTTAATCCGTGGCGCGGCCGGACGGACAGATACGCAGTATTTT. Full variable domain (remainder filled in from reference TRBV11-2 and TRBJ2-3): EAGVAQSPRYKIIEKRQSVAFWCNPISGHATLYWYQQILGQGPKLLIQFQNNGVVDDSQLPKDRFSAERLKGVDSTLKIQPAKLEDSAVYLCASSLIRGAAGRTDTQYFGPGTRLTVL.

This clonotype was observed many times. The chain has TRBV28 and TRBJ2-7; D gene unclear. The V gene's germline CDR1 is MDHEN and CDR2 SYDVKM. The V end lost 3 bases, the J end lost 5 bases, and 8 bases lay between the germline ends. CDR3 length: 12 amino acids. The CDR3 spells CASSLSRDEQYF. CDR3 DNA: TGTGCCAGCAGTTTGAGTCGGGACGAGCAGTACTTC.

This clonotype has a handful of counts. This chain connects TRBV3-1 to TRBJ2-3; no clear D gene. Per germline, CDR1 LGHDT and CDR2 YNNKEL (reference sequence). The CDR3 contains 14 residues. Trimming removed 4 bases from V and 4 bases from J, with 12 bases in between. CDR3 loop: CASSPDFSPDTQYF. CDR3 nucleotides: TGTGCCAGCAGCCCCGATTTTAGTCCAGATACGCAGTATTTT.

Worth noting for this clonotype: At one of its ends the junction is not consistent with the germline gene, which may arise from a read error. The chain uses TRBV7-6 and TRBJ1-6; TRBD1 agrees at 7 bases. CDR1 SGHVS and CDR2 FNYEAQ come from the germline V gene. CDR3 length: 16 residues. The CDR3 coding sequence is TGTGCCAGCAGCCTAGCCCCCGACAGGGACGGTTCACCCCTCCACTTT. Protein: CASSLAPDRDGSPLHF.

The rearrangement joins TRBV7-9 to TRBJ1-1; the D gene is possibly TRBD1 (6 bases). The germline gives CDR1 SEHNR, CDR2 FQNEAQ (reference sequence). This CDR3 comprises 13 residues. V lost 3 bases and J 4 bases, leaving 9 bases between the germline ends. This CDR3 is CASSFGGGTEAFF. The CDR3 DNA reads TGTGCCAGCAGCTTCGGAGGGGGCACTGAAGCTTTCTTT.

CDR3 coding DNA: TGTGCCAGCTCACCAGTGACAGCCCCAACTAATGAAAAACTGTTTTTT. Amino acids: CASSPVTAPTNEKLFF. V usage is TRBV18 and J usage is TRBJ1-4, with D tentatively TRBD1 (5 bases). The CDR3 is 16 residues long. Germline CDR1 reads KGHSH; CDR2 reads LQKENI. Trimming left V 2 bases short and J 0 bases short, with 10 bases between.

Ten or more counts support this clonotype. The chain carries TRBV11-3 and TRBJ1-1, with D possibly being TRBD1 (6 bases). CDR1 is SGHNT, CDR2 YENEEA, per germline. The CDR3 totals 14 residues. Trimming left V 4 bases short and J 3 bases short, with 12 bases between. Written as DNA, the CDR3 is TGTGCCAGCAGCTCCTCGGGGGCAGACACTGAAGCTTTCTTT. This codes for CASSSSGADTEAFF.

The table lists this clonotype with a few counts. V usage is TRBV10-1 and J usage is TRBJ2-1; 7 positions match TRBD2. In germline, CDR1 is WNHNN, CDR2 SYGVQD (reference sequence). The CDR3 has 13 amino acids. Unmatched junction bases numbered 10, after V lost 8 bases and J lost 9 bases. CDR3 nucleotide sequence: TGCGCCAGCTCAACTCCGGGCGGGAGTGAGCAGTTCTTC. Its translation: CASSTPGGSEQFF.

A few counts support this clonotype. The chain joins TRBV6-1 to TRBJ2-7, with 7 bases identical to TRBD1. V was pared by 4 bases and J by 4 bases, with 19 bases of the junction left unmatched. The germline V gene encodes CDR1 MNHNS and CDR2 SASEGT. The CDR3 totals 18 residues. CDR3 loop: CASSAGQHRPKRQYEQYF. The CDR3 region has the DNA TGTGCCAGCAGTGCGGGACAGCATAGACCAAAGCGCCAATACGAGCAGTACTTC.

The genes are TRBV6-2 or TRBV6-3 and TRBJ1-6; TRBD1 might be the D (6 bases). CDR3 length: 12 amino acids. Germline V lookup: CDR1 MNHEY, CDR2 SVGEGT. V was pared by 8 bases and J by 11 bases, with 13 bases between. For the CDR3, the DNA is TGTGCCAGCCGGGACATCTGGGCACCCCTCCACTTT. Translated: CASRDIWAPLHF.

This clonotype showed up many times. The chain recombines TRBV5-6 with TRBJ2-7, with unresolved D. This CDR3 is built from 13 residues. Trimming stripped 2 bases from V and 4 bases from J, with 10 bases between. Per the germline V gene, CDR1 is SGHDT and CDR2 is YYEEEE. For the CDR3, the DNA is TGTGCCAGCAGCTTTCGACCGGATTACGAGCAGTACTTC. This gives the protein CASSFRPDYEQYF.

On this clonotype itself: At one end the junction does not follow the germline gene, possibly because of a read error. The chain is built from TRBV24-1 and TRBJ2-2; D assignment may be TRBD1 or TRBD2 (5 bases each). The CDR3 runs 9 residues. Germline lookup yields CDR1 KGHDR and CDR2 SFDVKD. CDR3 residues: CATSDGTNF. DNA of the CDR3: TGTGCCACCAGTGATGGGACCAATTTT.

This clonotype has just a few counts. The CDR3 region has the DNA TGCAGTCCCCTCTTCCTATACAATGAGCAGTTCTTC. Protein sequence: CSPLFLYNEQFF. The rearrangement links TRBV20-1 to TRBJ2-1; D gene ambiguous. Trimming took 8 bases from V and 4 from J, leaving 12 bases between them. The CDR3 spans 12 residues. The germline gives CDR1 DFQATT, CDR2 SNEGSKA (reference sequence).

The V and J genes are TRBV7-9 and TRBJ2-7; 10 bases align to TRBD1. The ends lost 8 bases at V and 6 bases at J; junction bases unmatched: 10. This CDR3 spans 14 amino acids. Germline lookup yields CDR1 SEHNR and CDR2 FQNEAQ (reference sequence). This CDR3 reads CASCTGTGDCEQYF. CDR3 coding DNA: TGTGCCAGCTGCACCGGGACAGGGGACTGCGAGCAGTACTTC.

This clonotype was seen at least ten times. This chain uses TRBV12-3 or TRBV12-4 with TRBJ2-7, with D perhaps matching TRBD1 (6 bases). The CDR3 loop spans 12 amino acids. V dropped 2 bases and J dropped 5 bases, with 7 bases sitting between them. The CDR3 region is CASSLHRDEQYF. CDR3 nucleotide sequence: TGTGCCAGCAGTTTACACAGGGACGAGCAGTACTTC.

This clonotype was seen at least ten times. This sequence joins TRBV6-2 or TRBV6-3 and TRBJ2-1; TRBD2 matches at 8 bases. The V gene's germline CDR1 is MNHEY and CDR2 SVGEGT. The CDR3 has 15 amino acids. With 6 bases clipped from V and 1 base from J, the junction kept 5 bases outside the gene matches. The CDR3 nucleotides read TGTGCCAGCAGCCCTAGCGGGCCTTCCTACAATGAGCAGTTCTTC. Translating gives CASSPSGPSYNEQFF.

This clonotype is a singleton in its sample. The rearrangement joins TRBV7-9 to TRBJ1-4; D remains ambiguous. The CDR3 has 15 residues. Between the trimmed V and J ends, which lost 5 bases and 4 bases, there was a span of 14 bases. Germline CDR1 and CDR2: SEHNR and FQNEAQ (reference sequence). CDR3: CASSPSGRFNEKLFF. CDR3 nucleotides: TGTGCCAGCAGCCCATCAGGACGGTTTAATGAAAAACTGTTTTTT.

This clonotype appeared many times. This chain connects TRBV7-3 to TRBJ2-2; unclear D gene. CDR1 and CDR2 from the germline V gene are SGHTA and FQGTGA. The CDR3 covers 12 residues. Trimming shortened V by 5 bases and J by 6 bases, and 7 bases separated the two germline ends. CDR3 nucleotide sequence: TGTGCCAGCAGCCTAGACCCCGGGGAGCTGTTTTTT. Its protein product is CASSLDPGELFF.

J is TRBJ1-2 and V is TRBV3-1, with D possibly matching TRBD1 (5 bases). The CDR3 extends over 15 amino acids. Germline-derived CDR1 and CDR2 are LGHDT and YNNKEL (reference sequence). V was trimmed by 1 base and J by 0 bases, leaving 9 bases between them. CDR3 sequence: CASSQVSGPNYGYTF. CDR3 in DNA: TGTGCCAGCAGCCAAGTCTCGGGGCCTAACTATGGCTACACCTTC.

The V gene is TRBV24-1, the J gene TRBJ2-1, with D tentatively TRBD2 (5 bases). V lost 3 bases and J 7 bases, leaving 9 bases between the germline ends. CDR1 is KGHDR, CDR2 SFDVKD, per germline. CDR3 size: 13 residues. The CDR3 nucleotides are TGTGCCACCAGTGATGAGGGTTGGAATGAGCAGTTCTTC. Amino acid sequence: CATSDEGWNEQFF.

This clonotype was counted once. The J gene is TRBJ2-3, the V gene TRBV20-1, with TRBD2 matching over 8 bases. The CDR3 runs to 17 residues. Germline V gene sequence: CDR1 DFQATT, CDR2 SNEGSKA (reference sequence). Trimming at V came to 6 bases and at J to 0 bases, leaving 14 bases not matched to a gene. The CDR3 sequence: CSAPHPHLAGSTDTQYF. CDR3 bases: TGCAGTGCCCCCCATCCCCACCTAGCGGGTAGCACAGATACGCAGTATTTT.

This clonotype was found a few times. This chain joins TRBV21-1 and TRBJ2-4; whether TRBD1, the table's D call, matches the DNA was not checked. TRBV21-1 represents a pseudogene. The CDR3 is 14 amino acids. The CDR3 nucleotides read TGTGCCAGCAGCAAAGCGCGAGGGACCAACATTCAGTACTTC. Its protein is CASSKARGTNIQYF.

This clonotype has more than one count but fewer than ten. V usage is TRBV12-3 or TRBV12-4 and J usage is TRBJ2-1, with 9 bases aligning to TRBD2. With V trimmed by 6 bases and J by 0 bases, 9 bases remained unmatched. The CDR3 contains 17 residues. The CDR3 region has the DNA TGTGCCAGCAGAAATGTAGCGGGGGAGGGCTCCTACAATGAGCAGTTCTTC. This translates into CASRNVAGEGSYNEQFF.

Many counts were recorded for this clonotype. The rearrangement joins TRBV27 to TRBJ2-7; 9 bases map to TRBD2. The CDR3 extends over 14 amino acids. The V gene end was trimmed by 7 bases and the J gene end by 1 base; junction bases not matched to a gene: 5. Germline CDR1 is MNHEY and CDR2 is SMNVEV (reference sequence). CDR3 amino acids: CASKKAGGSYEQYF. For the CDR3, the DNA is TGTGCCAGCAAGAAAGCGGGAGGATCCTACGAGCAGTACTTC.

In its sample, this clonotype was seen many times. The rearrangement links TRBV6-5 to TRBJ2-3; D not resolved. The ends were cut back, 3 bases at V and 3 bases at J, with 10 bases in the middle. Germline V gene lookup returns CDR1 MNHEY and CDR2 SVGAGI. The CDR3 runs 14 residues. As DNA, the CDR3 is TGTGCCAGCAGTTATCGGTTCGGGACAGATACGCAGTATTTT. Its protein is CASSYRFGTDTQYF.

The CDR3 DNA is TGCAGTGCTCCTGGGACCTATAATGAAAAACTGTTTTTT. As protein: CSAPGTYNEKLFF. V is TRBV20-1 and J is TRBJ1-4, with TRBD1 as a possible D gene (5 bases). The germline V gene has CDR1 DFQATT and CDR2 SNEGSKA (reference sequence). Trimming took off 5 bases at V and 4 bases at J, with 11 bases between the two ends. CDR3 length equals 13 residues.